This T cell receptor (beta chain) was profiled in a study of tumor T cells in aggressive B-cell lymphoma. The protocol was immunoSEQ multiplex PCR, while the TCRdb copy is restricted to in-frame clones and leaves out a portion. The table records roughly 11,000 clones, about 89% of them present only once. V was pared by 6 bases and J by 5 bases, with 10 bases of the junction left unmatched. Germline CDR1 and CDR2: LNHDA and SQIVND (reference sequence). The CDR3 length is 16 residues. This receptor was obtained from an adult with diffuse large B cell lymphoma. Sequencing used tumor tissue. This rearrangement joins TRBV19 to TRBJ2-5, with TRBD2 identical over 12 bases. This CDR3 reads CASSLGTSGRLETQYF. The CDR3 DNA is TGTGCCAGTAGCTTGGGAACTAGCGGGAGGTTGGAGACCCAGTACTTC.